The TCR beta chain under discussion was sequenced for a study of early T cells in non-severe SARS-CoV-2 infection listed by TCRdb under 2021. About the full investigation: Because TCR sequencing relied on bulk RNA taken from unsorted whole blood, pairing of alpha and beta chains was not possible. What the research found in general, with its limitations: VDJdb matching was skewed toward anti-spike CD8 responses and likely underestimated virus-specific expansions by missing private and CD4 specificities.

Per the germline V gene, KGHSH is the CDR1 and LQKENI is the CDR2. The V and J ends are trimmed by 3 bases and 2 bases, leaving 13 bases between them. The CDR3 goes from the cysteine to the phenylalanine over 15 residues. Only the CDR3 part of the read is kept: 45 bases, read in frame from the first base. Library method: 5' RACE. Instrument on record: NextSeq 500. To correct for sequencing error and PCR bias, the TCR library protocol tagged individual cDNA molecules with unique molecular identifiers. Both TCR alpha and beta chains were sequenced, and tight co-correlation was observed between alpha and beta sequence abundances in each sample. The authors' pipeline ran thus. Decombinator V4 was used to perform V gene, J gene and CDR3 annotation of TCR sequences. Expanded TCRs were defined as changing significantly between any two time points under a Poisson model with p below 0.0001. Abundances of TCRs were expressed as counts per million after normalisation to the total number of TCRs sequenced in each sample. TRAV1-2 paired with TRAJ12, TRAJ20 or TRAJ33 defined MAIT TCRs, while TRAV10 paired with TRAJ18 defined iNKT TCRs. VDJdb, accessed 1 November 2021, was searched for CMV, EBV and SARS-CoV-2 annotated TCRs, excluding TCRs annotated for multiple antigens. TCRdb reworked the public reads: Q25 trimming with fastp, MiXCR clone assembly, productive beta chains retained. Every entry covers one CDR3 protein and lists the most common genes and DNA from its rows. The V and J calls follow TCRdb's processing rather than the paper's. This sample is represented by about 80,000 distinct CDR3 sequences; more than 13% of them were singletons. Roughly 9.7% of the sample goes to the ten largest clones.

In the case of this clonotype: Its cognate antigen has yet to be identified. No base quality values were provided; no much bigger clone lies one nucleotide off.

This was a case-control study nested in a cohort of healthcare workers in London, UK, who had nasopharyngeal swab PCR tests and blood samples taken every week. Healthcare workers were enrolled in the week of the UK lockdown, from 23 to 31 March 2020, and were followed every week for up to roughly 15 weeks. This sequence was found in an adult who was a healthcare worker with PCR-confirmed SARS-CoV-2 infection or an uninfected control (not recorded which). This sequence uses TRBV18 and TRBJ1-2; D gene: possibly TRBD1, on 5 matching bases. The sequenced sample was whole blood. The nucleotides are TGTGCCAGCTCACCCTTACAGGCGGGCAACTATGGCTACACCTTC. Translated, it reads CASSPLQAGNYGYTF.